These 16 T cell receptor beta chains were sequenced from one sample in a study of T cell clonotyping in hematopoietic cell transplantation (dated by TCRdb to the early 2020s). Receptors were amplified or captured by the immunoSEQ multiplex PCR assay. This is the immuneACCESS table as TCRdb keeps it, with only in-frame sequences that have V and J called. A part of the clones is gone; compared with another copy, unresolved V genes explain less than half, and the rest is unexplained. The sample profile shows approximately 11,000 clones; 91% of them were found once. Of the sample, 0.75% to 0.8% falls within the top ten clones. The sample taken for sequencing was peripheral blood mononuclear cells. These receptor sequences come from a woman in her forties or fifties in good health. Some clones in this sample may be carry-over from other donors' samples.

CDR3 sequence (DNA): TGTGCCAGCAGCCAAGGACTAGCGGGGGGGCAAGATACGCAGTATTTT. Translation: CASSQGLAGGQDTQYF. J is TRBJ2-3 and V is TRBV7-9, with 15 bases aligning to TRBD2. The ends lost 5 bases at V and 5 bases at J; junction bases unmatched: 5. Germline V CDR1 and CDR2: SEHNR, FQNEAQ (reference sequence). The CDR3 loop spans 16 amino acids. The full variable domain, rest sourced from reference TRBV7-9 and TRBJ2-3, is DTGVSQNPRHKITKRGQNVTFRCDPISEHNRLYWYRQTLGQGPEFLTYFQNEAQLEKSRLLSDRFSAERPKGSFSTLEIQRTEQGDSAMYLCASSQGLAGGQDTQYFGPGTRLTVL.

The chain combines TRBV21-1 with TRBJ1-6. TRBV21-1 is a documented pseudogene. The CDR3 has 10 amino acids. The CDR3 DNA reads TGTGCCAGCAGCACCCCGTCCCTCCACTTT. It specifies CASSTPSLHF.

The V call is TRBV7-6, the J call TRBJ2-5; a possible D gene is TRBD2 (6 bases). The V gene lost 7 bases and the J gene lost 6 bases, with 15 bases spanning the gap. The germline CDR1 and CDR2 sequences are SGHVS and FNYEAQ. The CDR3 totals 13 residues. The CDR3: CASNQPEGKTQYF. The DNA for the CDR3 is TGTGCCAGCAACCAACCGGAGGGAAAGACCCAGTACTTC.

The chain couples TRBV4-2 to TRBJ1-6; D is perhaps TRBD1 (5 bases). The V gene's germline CDR1 is LGHNA and CDR2 YNFKEQ. Trimming left V 0 bases short and J 10 bases short, with 13 bases between. The CDR3 consists of 15 residues. CDR3 amino acids: CASSQDPGGGSPLHF. The CDR3 bases are TGTGCCAGCAGCCAAGATCCGGGCGGGGGGTCACCCCTCCACTTT.

The V and J genes are TRBV5-8 and TRBJ2-1; D perhaps matches TRBD2 (6 bases). CDR1 SGHTS and CDR2 YDEGEE come from the germline V gene. The CDR3 extends over 16 amino acids. The germline V and J ends were trimmed by 4 bases and 6 bases, with 20 bases remaining between them. The CDR3 here is CASSPGSGGSGNEQFF. DNA for the CDR3: TGTGCCAGCAGCCCCGGCTCTGGGGGGTCGGGCAATGAGCAGTTCTTC. The variable domain in full, completed from reference TRBV5-8 and TRBJ2-1, reads EAGVTQSPTHLIKTRGQQATLRCSPISGHTSVYWYQQALGLGLQFLLWYDEGEERNRGNFPPRFSGRQFPNYSSELNVNALELEDSALYLCASSPGSGGSGNEQFFGPGTRLTVL.

The chain has TRBV29-1 and TRBJ1-1; D is undetermined. This CDR3 has 13 residues. Germline V lookup: CDR1 SQVTM, CDR2 ANQGSEA. With 5 bases removed from V and 0 bases from J, the gap between germline ends came to 10 bases. This chain's CDR3 is CSVIGMLNTEAFF. Written as DNA, the CDR3 is TGCAGCGTTATTGGTATGTTGAACACTGAAGCTTTCTTT.

The genes are TRBV7-9 and TRBJ1-2; D not resolved. The CDR3 runs 12 residues. The germline gives CDR1 SEHNR, CDR2 FQNEAQ (reference sequence). Trimming took 4 bases from V and 2 from J, leaving 5 bases between them. The CDR3 sequence is CASSSTNYGYTF. CDR3 in DNA: TGTGCCAGCAGCTCAACCAACTATGGCTACACCTTC.

This rearrangement joins TRBV11-2 to TRBJ2-3; D call uncertain. The CDR3 sequence is 15 residues long. Deletions cut 4 bases from V and 6 bases from J, with 17 bases between. Germline V gene data show CDR1 as SGHAT and CDR2 as FQNNGV. The CDR3 DNA reads TGTGCCAGCAGCTCAGGATTTGTAGGATCCGATACGCAGTATTTT. Protein: CASSSGFVGSDTQYF.

The chain couples TRBV9 to TRBJ2-7; TRBD1 matches at 8 bases. V dropped 0 bases and J dropped 0; count of bases not matched to a gene: 2. The CDR3 length is 15 residues. Germline CDR1 reads SGDLS; CDR2 reads YYNGEE. The CDR3 DNA follows: TGTGCCAGCAGCGTAGAACAGGGGGTCTCCTACGAGCAGTACTTC. This translates into CASSVEQGVSYEQYF. Complete variable domain (other parts from reference TRBV9 and TRBJ2-7): DSGVTQTPKHLITATGQRVTLRCSPRSGDLSVYWYQQSLDQGLQFLIQYYNGEERAKGNILERFSAQQFPDLHSELNLSSLELGDSALYFCASSVEQGVSYEQYFGPGTRLTVT.

The genes are TRBV30 and TRBJ1-2; D not resolved. There are 13 residues in the CDR3. V lost 2 bases to trimming and J lost 2 bases, with 9 bases between them. The germline V gene encodes CDR1 GTSNPN and CDR2 SVGIG (reference sequence). In DNA, the CDR3 is TGTGCCTGGAGTTTGAGGGCCAACTATGGCTACACCTTC. As protein: CAWSLRANYGYTF.

The chain uses TRBV2 and TRBJ1-2, with TRBD1 matching over 9 bases. Germline V gives CDR1 SNHLY, CDR2 FYNNEI. There are 16 residues in the CDR3. The V gene end was trimmed by 8 bases and the J gene end by 0 bases; junction bases not matched to a gene: 10. For the CDR3, the DNA is TGTGCCAGCCCTTCTGGACAGGGGACTTCTAACTATGGCTACACCTTC. It codes for CASPSGQGTSNYGYTF.

The chain links TRBV10-2 to TRBJ2-6; D unresolved. The CDR3 covers 15 residues. V lost 1 base to trimming and J lost 0 bases, with 4 bases between them. Germline V CDR1 and CDR2: WSHSY, SAAADI. The CDR3 loop reads CASSELSSGANVLTF. Here the CDR3 DNA reads TGCGCCAGCAGTGAGTTGAGCTCTGGGGCCAACGTCCTGACTTTC.

This clone was seen only a few times. This chain joins TRBV29-1 and TRBJ2-5; 7 bases line up with TRBD1. Germline V gene sequence: CDR1 SQVTM, CDR2 ANQGSEA. The V gene end was trimmed by 4 bases and the J gene end by 7 bases; junction bases not matched to a gene: 12. This CDR3 contains 14 residues. CDR3 sequence (DNA): TGCAGCGTTGGAACAGGGGATGGCCTTGGGACCCAGTACTTC. It translates to CSVGTGDGLGTQYF.

This chain connects TRBV5-4 to TRBJ1-3; 10 bases are a match to TRBD1. The CDR3 is 16 residues long. Looked up from germline, CDR1 is SGHNT and CDR2 is YYREEE (reference sequence). V lost 0 bases and J lost 3; bases outside the gene matches: 3. CDR3 amino acids: CASSLGTGGNGNTIYF. The CDR3, as DNA: TGTGCCAGCAGCTTGGGGACAGGGGGTAATGGAAACACCATATATTTT.

This chain uses TRBV2 with TRBJ2-2, with D perhaps given as TRBD1 or TRBD2 (5 bases each). With 2 bases removed from V and 5 bases from J, the gap between germline ends came to 15 bases. The V gene's germline CDR1 is SNHLY and CDR2 FYNNEI. CDR3 length: 16 amino acids. The CDR3 region is CASSESAREITGELFF. The CDR3 DNA is TGTGCCAGCAGTGAAAGCGCCAGGGAGATAACCGGGGAGCTGTTTTTT.

The V call is TRBV28, the J call TRBJ1-1, with no clear D. The CDR3 is made up of 13 amino acids. V was trimmed by 1 base and J by 6 bases, leaving 9 bases between them. Germline V gives CDR1 MDHEN, CDR2 SYDVKM. CDR3 sequence (DNA): TGTGCCAGCAGTTTATCCTCCCAGGCTGAAGCTTTCTTT. Translated, it gives CASSLSSQAEAFF.